This T cell receptor (beta chain) was identified in a study of T-cell memory formation after mild COVID-19. In the study overall: In these data, TCR clusters were largely donor specific.

Overall study results and limits: The study found contracting CD4+ clones mainly in CM and EM and contracting CD8+ clones in EMRA. Pre-infection memory harbored some responding clones, suggesting cross-reactive memory joined.

As regards this clonotype: Its target is unknown.

V was pared by 8 bases and J by 0 bases, with 4 bases of the junction left unmatched. From germline, CDR1 is WSHSY and CDR2 SAAADI. The CDR3 runs to 14 residues. Constant-segment primers and 5'RACE yielded cDNA libraries for TCR alpha and TCR beta, each carrying sample barcodes and UMIs. From the 5' RACE reads, TCRdb called clonotypes with MiXCR, one entry per CDR3 protein. The sample has about 260,000 distinct CDR3 sequences, around 8% seen once. Sequencing used PBMCs or a T cell subset sorted from them (not recorded which). The rearrangement uses TRBV10-2 and TRBJ1-5; 7 nucleotides line up with TRBD1. This clonotype was sampled from a man aged 18 to 30 who had mild COVID-19 (a few samples of this study predate the infection). Cell type and time point are not known. The CDR3 coding sequence is TGCGCCAGCCAGGGGGTATATAGCAATCAGCCCCAGCATTTT. Its protein product is CASQGVYSNQPQHF.